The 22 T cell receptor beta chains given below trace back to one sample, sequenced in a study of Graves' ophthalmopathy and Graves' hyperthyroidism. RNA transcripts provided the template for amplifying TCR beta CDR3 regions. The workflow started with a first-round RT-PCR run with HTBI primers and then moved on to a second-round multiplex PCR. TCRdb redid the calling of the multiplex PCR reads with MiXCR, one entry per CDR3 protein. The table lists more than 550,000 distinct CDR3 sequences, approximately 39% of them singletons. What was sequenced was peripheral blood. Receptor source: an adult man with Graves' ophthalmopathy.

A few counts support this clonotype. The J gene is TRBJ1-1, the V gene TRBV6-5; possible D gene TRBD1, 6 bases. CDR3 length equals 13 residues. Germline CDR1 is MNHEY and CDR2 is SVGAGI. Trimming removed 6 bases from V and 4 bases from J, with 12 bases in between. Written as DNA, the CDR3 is TGTGCCAGCAGGGAAGGGGACACCACTGAAGCTTTCTTT. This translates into CASREGDTTEAFF.

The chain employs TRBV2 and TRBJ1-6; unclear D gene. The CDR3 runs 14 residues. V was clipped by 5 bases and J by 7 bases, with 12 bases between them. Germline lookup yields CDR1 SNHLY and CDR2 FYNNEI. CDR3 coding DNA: TGTGCCAGCAGTCGGGAACTAGGGAATTCACCCCTCCACTTT. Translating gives CASSRELGNSPLHF.

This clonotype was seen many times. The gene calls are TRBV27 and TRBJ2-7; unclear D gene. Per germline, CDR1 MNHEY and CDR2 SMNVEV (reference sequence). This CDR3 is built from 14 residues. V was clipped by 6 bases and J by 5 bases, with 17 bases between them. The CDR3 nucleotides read TGTGCCAGCAGCTTTTATCCGGTTCGGGACGAGCAGTACTTC. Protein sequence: CASSFYPVRDEQYF.

The CDR3 DNA reads TGTGCCACCAGTGATTTGCGGACAGGGGAGCTGTTTTTT. This gives the protein CATSDLRTGELFF. The rearrangement uses TRBV24-1 and TRBJ2-2; D is perhaps TRBD1 (5 bases). Germline V gene lookup returns CDR1 KGHDR and CDR2 SFDVKD. The CDR3 is made up of 13 amino acids. V was shortened by 0 bases and J by 8 bases, with 6 bases between the two germline ends.

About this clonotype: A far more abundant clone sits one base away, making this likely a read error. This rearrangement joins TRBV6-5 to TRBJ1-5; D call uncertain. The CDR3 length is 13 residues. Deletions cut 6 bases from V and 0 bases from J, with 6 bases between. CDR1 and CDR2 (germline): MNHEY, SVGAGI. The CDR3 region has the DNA TGTGCCAGCAGACCCGATAGCAATCAGCCCCAGCATTTT. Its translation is CASRPDSNQPQHF.

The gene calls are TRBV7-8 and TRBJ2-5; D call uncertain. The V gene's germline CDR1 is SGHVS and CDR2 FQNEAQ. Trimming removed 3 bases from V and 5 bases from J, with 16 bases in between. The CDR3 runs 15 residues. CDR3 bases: TGTGCCAGCAGCTTGGGATGGACCACCTCGGAGACCCAGTACTTC. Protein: CASSLGWTTSETQYF.

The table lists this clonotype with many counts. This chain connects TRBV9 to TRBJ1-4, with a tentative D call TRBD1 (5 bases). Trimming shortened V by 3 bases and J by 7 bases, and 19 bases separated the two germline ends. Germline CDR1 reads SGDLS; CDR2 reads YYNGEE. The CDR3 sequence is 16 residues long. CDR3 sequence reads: CASSADPTATLEKLFF. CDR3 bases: TGTGCCAGCAGCGCGGACCCGACAGCCACTCTTGAAAAACTGTTTTTT.

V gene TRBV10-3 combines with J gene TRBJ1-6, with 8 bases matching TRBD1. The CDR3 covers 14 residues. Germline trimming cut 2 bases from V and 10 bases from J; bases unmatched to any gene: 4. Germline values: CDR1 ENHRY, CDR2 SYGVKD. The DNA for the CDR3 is TGTGCCATCAGTGAGGGGACAGGTGTGTCACCCCTCCACTTT. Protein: CAISEGTGVSPLHF.

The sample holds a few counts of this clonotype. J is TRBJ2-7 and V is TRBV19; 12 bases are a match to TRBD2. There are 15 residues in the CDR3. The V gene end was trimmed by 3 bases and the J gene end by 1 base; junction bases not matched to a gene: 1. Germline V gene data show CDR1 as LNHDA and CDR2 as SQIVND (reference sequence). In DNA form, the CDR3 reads TGTGCCAGTAGTATTACTAGCGGGGGGTCCTACGAGCAGTACTTC. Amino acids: CASSITSGGSYEQYF.

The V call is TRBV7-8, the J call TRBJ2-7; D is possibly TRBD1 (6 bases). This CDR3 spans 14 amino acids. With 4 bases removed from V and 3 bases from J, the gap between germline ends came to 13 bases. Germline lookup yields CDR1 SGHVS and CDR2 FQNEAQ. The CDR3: CASSSGQYNYEQYF. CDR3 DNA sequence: TGTGCCAGCAGCTCCGGACAGTATAACTACGAGCAGTACTTC.

The chain's CDR3 is CATSDSHEQFF. The CDR3 DNA reads TGTGCCACCAGTGATTCCCATGAGCAGTTCTTC. The rearrangement joins TRBV24-1 to TRBJ2-1; D remains ambiguous. V was clipped by 2 bases and J by 8 bases, with 3 bases between them. Germline V gene data show CDR1 as KGHDR and CDR2 as SFDVKD. The CDR3 extends over 11 amino acids.

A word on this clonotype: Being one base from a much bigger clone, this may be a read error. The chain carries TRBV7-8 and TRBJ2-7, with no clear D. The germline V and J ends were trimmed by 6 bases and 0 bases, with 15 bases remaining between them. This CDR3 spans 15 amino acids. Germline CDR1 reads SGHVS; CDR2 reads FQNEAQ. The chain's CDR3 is CASSSLSVTSYEQYF. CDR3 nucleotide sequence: TGTGCCAGCAGTTCCCTATCCGTCACCTCCTACGAGCAGTACTTC. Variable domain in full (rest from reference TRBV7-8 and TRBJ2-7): GAGVSQSPRYKVAKRGQDVALRCDPISGHVSLFWYQQALGQGPEFLTYFQNEAQLDKSGLPSDRFFAERPEGSVSTLKIQRTQQEDSAVYLCASSSLSVTSYEQYFGPGTRLTVT.

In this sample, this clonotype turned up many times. DNA of the CDR3: TGTGCCAGCAGCTTAGAACAGTCCTACGAGCAGTACTTC. It is translated as CASSLEQSYEQYF. V is TRBV7-9 and J is TRBJ2-7, with unresolved D. In germline, CDR1 is SEHNR, CDR2 FQNEAQ (reference sequence). The CDR3 runs 13 residues. Trimming cost V 1 base and J 1 base, with 5 bases left between them.

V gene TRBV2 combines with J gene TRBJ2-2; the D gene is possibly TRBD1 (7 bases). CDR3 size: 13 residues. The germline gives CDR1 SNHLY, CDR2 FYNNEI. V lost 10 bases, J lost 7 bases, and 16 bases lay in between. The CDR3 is CATTGGTVGELFF. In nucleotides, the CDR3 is TGTGCCACCACTGGGGGGACAGTCGGGGAGCTGTTTTTT.

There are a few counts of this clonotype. CDR3 loop: CASSPDDSDGYTF. The CDR3 DNA reads as TGTGCCAGCTCCCCAGACGACAGCGATGGCTACACCTTC. V usage is TRBV9 and J usage is TRBJ1-2; tentatively, D is TRBD1 (5 bases). Germline lookup yields CDR1 SGDLS and CDR2 YYNGEE. The CDR3 is made up of 13 amino acids. Trimming took off 7 bases at V and 6 bases at J, with 16 bases between the two ends.

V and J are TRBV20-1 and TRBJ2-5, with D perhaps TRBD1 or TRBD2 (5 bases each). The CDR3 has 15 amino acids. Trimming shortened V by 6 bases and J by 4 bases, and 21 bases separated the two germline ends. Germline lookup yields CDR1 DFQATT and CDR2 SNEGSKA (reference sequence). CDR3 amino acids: CSASSYGQGRETQYF. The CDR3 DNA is TGCAGTGCCAGCAGTTACGGGCAGGGACGAGAGACCCAGTACTTC.

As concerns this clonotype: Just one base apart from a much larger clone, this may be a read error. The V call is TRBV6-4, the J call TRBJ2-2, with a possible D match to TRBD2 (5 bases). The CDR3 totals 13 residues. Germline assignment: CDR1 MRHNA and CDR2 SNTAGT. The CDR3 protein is CASSDSSTGKLFF. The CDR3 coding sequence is TGTGCCAGCAGTGACTCTAGCACCGGGAAGCTGTTTTTT.

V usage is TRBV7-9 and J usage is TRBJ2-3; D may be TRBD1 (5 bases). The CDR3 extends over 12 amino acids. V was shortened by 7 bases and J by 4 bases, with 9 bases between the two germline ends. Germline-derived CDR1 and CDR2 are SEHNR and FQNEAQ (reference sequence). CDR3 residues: CASTGLADTQYF. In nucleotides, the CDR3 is TGTGCCAGCACAGGGTTGGCAGATACGCAGTATTTT.

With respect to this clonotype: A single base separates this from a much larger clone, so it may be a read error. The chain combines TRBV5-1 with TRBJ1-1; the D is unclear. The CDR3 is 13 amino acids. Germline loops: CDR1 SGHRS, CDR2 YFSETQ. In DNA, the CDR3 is TGCGCCGGCAGCTTGGTCTACAGCAATGAAGCTTTCTTT. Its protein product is CAGSLVYSNEAFF.

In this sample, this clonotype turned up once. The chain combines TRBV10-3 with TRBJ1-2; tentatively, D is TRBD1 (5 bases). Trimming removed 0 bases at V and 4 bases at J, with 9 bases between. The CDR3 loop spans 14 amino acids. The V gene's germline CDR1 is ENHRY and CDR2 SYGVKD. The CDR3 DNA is TGTGCCATCAGTGAGTCGGGGGGTAGCTATGGCTACACCTTC. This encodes CAISESGGSYGYTF.

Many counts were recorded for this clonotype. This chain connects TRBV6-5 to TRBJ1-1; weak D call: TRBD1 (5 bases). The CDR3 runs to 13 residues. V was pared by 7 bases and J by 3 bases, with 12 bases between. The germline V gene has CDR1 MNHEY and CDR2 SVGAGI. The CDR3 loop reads CASTVGRDTEAFF. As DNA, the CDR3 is TGTGCCAGCACTGTTGGCAGGGACACTGAAGCTTTCTTT.

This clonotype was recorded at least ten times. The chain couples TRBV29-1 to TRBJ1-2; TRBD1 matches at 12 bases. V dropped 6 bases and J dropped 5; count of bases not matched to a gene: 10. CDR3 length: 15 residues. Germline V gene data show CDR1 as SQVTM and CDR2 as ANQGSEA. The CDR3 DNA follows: TGCAGCGTGGGGACAGGGGGCGCACAGGGGTATGGCTACACCTTC. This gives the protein CSVGTGGAQGYGYTF.